Below are 2 T cell receptor beta chains sequenced from a single sample in a study of primary melanoma T cells and metastatic recurrence. Sequenced by immunoSEQ multiplex PCR; TCRdb stores in-frame clones only, minus some. Counted here are about 200 clones, 65% to 90% occurring once; the ten biggest clones make up around 18%. The sequenced material came from melanoma tumor tissue. The receptor source for this set is a human donor with melanoma.

The gene calls are TRBV6-8 and TRBJ2-3; 9 positions match TRBD1. The CDR3 has 18 amino acids. Germline values: CDR1 MNHGY, CDR2 SAAAGT. V was clipped by 0 bases and J by 1 base; unmatched bases: 8. CDR3 amino acids: CASSYSGQGKEGTDTQYF. CDR3 nucleotides: TGTGCCAGCAGTTACTCCGGACAGGGGAAGGAAGGCACAGATACGCAGTATTTT.

This rearrangement joins TRBV30 to TRBJ1-2; D unclear. Looked up from germline, CDR1 is GTSNPN and CDR2 is SVGIG (reference sequence). Trimming removed 2 bases at V and 8 bases at J, with 12 bases between. The CDR3 loop spans 12 amino acids. In DNA form, the CDR3 reads TGTGCCTGGAGTCGCCAGAATGGCGGCTACACCTTC. It is translated as CAWSRQNGGYTF. The full variable domain, completed using reference TRBV30 and TRBJ1-2, is SQTIHQWPATLVQPVGSPLSLECTVEGTSNPNLYWYRQAAGRGLQLLFYSVGIGQISSEVPQNLSASRPQDRQFILSSKKLLLSDSGFYLCAWSRQNGGYTFGSGTRLTVV.